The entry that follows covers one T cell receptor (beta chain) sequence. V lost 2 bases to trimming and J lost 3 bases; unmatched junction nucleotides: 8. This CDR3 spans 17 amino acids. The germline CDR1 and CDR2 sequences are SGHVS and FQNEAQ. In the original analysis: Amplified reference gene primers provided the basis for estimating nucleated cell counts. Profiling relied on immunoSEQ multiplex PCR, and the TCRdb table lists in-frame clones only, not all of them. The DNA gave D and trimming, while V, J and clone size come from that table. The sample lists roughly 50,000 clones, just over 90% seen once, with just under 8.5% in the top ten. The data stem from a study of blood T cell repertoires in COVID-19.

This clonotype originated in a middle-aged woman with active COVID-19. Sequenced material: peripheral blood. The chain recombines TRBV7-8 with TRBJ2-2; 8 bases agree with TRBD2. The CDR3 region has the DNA TGTGCCAGCAGCTTATCGTCCGGCGGGAGGCACACCGGGGAGCTGTTTTTT. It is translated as CASSLSSGGRHTGELFF.